The rows below give T cell receptor beta chains drawn from one sample of a study of shared clonotypes between healthy human individuals. The data were produced by immunoSEQ multiplex PCR, yet TCRdb's version contains in-frame clones alone and is incomplete. The table records 900,000 to 1,200,000 clones, around three quarters of them present only once. The sample consisted of memory CD4+ T cells from PBMCs. The source is a man younger than 35 in good health. Some clones in this sample may be carry-over from other donors' samples. Both conserved end residues are part of each CDR3. A D gene is named only where the DNA matches it firmly. A clone size is listed for some rows: how often the clone was seen (once, few, many), or a class if it is expanded.

DNA | CDR3 | V | size | J | D
TGCAGTGCTAGTCTCCGTTACGAGCAGTACTTC | CSASLRYEQYF | TRBV20-1 | NA | TRBJ2-7 | NA
TGTGCCAGCAGCGATTTGACTAGCGGGCCACCCTACGAGCAGTACTTC | CASSDLTSGPPYEQYF | TRBV9 | NA | TRBJ2-7 | TRBD2
TGCGCCAGCAGCCCTGACCTTTACGAGCAGTACTTC | CASSPDLYEQYF | TRBV5-1 | once | TRBJ2-7 | NA
TGTGCCAGCAGCTCGTCACAGGGAGGCGAGCAGTACTTC | CASSSSQGGEQYF | TRBV13 | NA | TRBJ2-7 | NA
TGTGCCTGGGCCTTTGGGGAGACCCAGTACTTC | CAWAFGETQYF | TRBV30 | few | TRBJ2-5 | NA
TGTGCCAGTAGTACGGGCTTGGTTGGAGGCTACACCTTC | CASSTGLVGGYTF | TRBV19 | NA | TRBJ1-2 | NA
TGTGCCAGCAGTGAATATATAGGGGCTAGCTCCTACAATGAGCAGTTCTTC | CASSEYIGASSYNEQFF | TRBV25-1 | NA | TRBJ2-1 | NA
TGCAGCGGTAAGGGTCGGGACACCTACAATGAGCAGTTCTTC | CSGKGRDTYNEQFF | TRBV29-1 | many | TRBJ2-1 | NA
TGTGCCAGCAGCTTCCGGGACACAACCTACGAGCAGTACTTC | CASSFRDTTYEQYF | TRBV7-2 | NA | TRBJ2-7 | NA
TGTGCCAGCAGTCCAGACAGGGCCTATGGCTACACCTTC | CASSPDRAYGYTF | TRBV5-6 | NA | TRBJ1-2 | TRBD1
TGTGCCAGCAGCTTAGAAAGGGCAGATACGCAGTATTTT | CASSLERADTQYF | TRBV11-2 | NA | TRBJ2-3 | NA
TGTGCCAGCAGCTCAGTAGCGGGATCATACAATGAGCAGTTCTTC | CASSSVAGSYNEQFF | TRBV11-3 | many | TRBJ2-1 | TRBD2
TGTGCCTGGGGGACAGGGGGAAATAGCAATCAGCCCCAGCATTTT | CAWGTGGNSNQPQHF | TRBV30 | NA | TRBJ1-5 | TRBD1
TGCAGCGTTGTCCGGACAGTGCAAGAGACCCAGTACTTC | CSVVRTVQETQYF | TRBV29-1 | NA | TRBJ2-5 | NA
TGTGCCTGGAGCCTTAGGGGACTAGCGGGAGGCCAAGAGACCCAGTACTTC | CAWSLRGLAGGQETQYF | TRBV30 | NA | TRBJ2-5 | TRBD2
TGCGCCAGCAGCTTTGGGGAGACCCAGTACTTC | CASSFGETQYF | TRBV5-1 | NA | TRBJ2-5 | NA
TGTGCCAGCAGGGGAGGGGGGTTCGCTTTCAATCAGCCCCAGCATTTT | CASRGGGFAFNQPQHF | TRBV28 | NA | TRBJ1-5 | NA
TGCGCCAGCAGCTGGACAGAGAGCTCCTACAATGAGCAGTTCTTC | CASSWTESSYNEQFF | TRBV5-1 | NA | TRBJ2-1 | NA
TGTGCCAGCAGCTTAAAGCACGAGCAGTACTTC | CASSLKHEQYF | TRBV11-1 | NA | TRBJ2-7 | NA
TGCGCCAGCAGCTTGGGGGCAGGGGCGAATCAGCCCCAGCATTTT | CASSLGAGANQPQHF | TRBV5-1 | NA | TRBJ1-5 | NA
TGTGCCTGGACTAGGGTGTCTGAAGCTTTCTTT | CAWTRVSEAFF | TRBV30 | few | TRBJ1-1 | NA
TGTGCCAGCACCCGGGACGGCGCTTCTGGAAACACCATATATTTT | CASTRDGASGNTIYF | TRBV7-9 | NA | TRBJ1-3 | NA
TGTGCCAGCAGTTACCCACCGGGACAGGGTGTAGGAGCTTTCTTT | CASSYPPGQGVGAFF | TRBV6-5 | once | TRBJ1-1 | TRBD1
TGTGCCAGCAGCGCCGAGGGGAGTACCGGGGAGCTGTTTTTT | CASSAEGSTGELFF | TRBV7-3 | NA | TRBJ2-2 | NA
TGTGCCAGCAGCTTCGGCAGGGCCTACGAGCAGTACTTC | CASSFGRAYEQYF | TRBV7-9 | many | TRBJ2-7 | NA
TGTGCCAGCAGTACCACCGGTCCAAACACTGAAGCTTTCTTT | CASSTTGPNTEAFF | TRBV6-5 | NA | TRBJ1-1 | NA
TGCAGCGTTCAGAGCGGTCCTGAAGCTTTCTTT | CSVQSGPEAFF | TRBV29-1 | many | TRBJ1-1 | NA
TGTGCCAGCAGCCACGGGGCAGGGTTAAACGAGCAGTACTTC | CASSHGAGLNEQYF | TRBV7-9 | NA | TRBJ2-7 | NA
TGTGCCAGCAGCCACCTCGCGGAACATGAGCAGTTCTTC | CASSHLAEHEQFF | TRBV28 | NA | TRBJ2-1 | NA
TGTGCCAGCAGTGCCGAAAGGGACACTGAAGCTTTCTTT | CASSAERDTEAFF | TRBV6-1 | NA | TRBJ1-1 | NA
TGTGCCAGTAGTATAGCCCCAGGGCTCACAGATACGCAGTATTTT | CASSIAPGLTDTQYF | TRBV19 | few | TRBJ2-3 | NA
TGCAGTGCTACATCAGATACGCAGTATTTT | CSATSDTQYF | TRBV20-1 | NA | TRBJ2-3 | NA
TGTGCCAGCAGCCCACGTGTGGCCACAGATACGCAGTATTTT | CASSPRVATDTQYF | TRBV7-2 | once | TRBJ2-3 | NA
TGTGCCAGCAGTTTTTCTCTGGGATTCTACAATGAGCAGTTCTTC | CASSFSLGFYNEQFF | TRBV28 | NA | TRBJ2-1 | NA
TGTGCCAGTAGCATCTCTAGCGGTTCCTACGAGCAGTACTTC | CASSISSGSYEQYF | TRBV19 | once | TRBJ2-7 | TRBD2
TGTGCCAGCTCACTGGGGTCCCTCAATGAGCAGTTCTTC | CASSLGSLNEQFF | TRBV18 | NA | TRBJ2-1 | NA
TGCGCCAGCAGCTCGGGACTTCAAGAGACCCAGTACTTC | CASSSGLQETQYF | TRBV5-1 | NA | TRBJ2-5 | NA
TGCGCCAGCAGCTTGTGGGGGGAAGAGCAGTACTTC | CASSLWGEEQYF | TRBV5-1 | NA | TRBJ2-7 | NA
TGCGCCAGCAGCCCGGGGGCAGCGGGGGAGACCCAGTACTTC | CASSPGAAGETQYF | TRBV4-1 | NA | TRBJ2-5 | NA